This T cell receptor (beta chain) stems from a study of technical replicates of blood from several donors. TCRdb keeps only in-frame clones here, not all; method: immunoSEQ multiplex PCR. This sample has approximately 82,000 clones, with roughly 95% found just once. The sequence was obtained from a human donor in good health. The sequenced material came from T cells isolated from PBMCs.

CDR3 region: CASGSGTSGSASTGELFF. CDR3 sequence (DNA): TGTGCCAGCGGATCCGGGACTAGCGGGAGTGCCTCCACCGGGGAGCTGTTTTTT. The V and J genes are TRBV27 and TRBJ2-2; 14 bases fit TRBD2. The CDR3 sequence is 18 residues long. Per germline, CDR1 MNHEY and CDR2 SMNVEV (reference sequence). V was pared by 8 bases and J by 4 bases, with 12 bases of the junction left unmatched.